What follows is one T cell receptor beta chain and its context. Authors' methods: Nucleated cell counts were estimated from reference gene primer amplification. TCRdb's copy holds only in-frame clones and misses some; the assay was immunoSEQ multiplex PCR. Clone size and V and J calls were adopted from that table, with D and trimming inferred from the DNA. The sample comprises more than 300,000 clones, around nine tenths of which are singletons, and approximately 4.1% rests with the top ten. The sample originates from a study of blood T cell repertoires in COVID-19. For the study at large: Sample material is recorded as cDNA or gDNA derived from T cells, B-cell-depleted T cells, or PBMCs.

Study members were between about 18 and 95 years old and lived in around 24 US regions. The study recruited exposed participants who had met a COVID-19 case within 2 weeks before entry. This sequence originates from a woman under 40 who had been exposed to COVID-19. Sample: PBMCs or T cells enriched from blood (not recorded which).

The CDR3 protein is CASSFMARTVYYGYTF. As DNA, the CDR3 is TGTGCCAGCAGCTTCATGGCTCGAACAGTCTACTATGGCTACACCTTC. V usage is TRBV5-4 and J usage is TRBJ1-2; no firm D call. The CDR3 has 16 residues. V lost 2 bases, J lost 3 bases, and 17 bases lay in between. Germline V gene data show CDR1 as SGHNT and CDR2 as YYREEE (reference sequence).